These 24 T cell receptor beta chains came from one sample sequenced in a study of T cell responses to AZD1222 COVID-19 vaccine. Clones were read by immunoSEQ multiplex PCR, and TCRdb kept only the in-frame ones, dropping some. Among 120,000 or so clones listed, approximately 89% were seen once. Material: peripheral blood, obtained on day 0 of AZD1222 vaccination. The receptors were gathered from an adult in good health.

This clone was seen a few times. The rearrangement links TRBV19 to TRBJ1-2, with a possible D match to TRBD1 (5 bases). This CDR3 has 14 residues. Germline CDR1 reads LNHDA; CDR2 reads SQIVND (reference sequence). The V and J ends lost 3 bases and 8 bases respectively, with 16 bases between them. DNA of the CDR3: TGTGCCAGTAGTATGGAACAGGATGCAGGAGGCTACACCTTC. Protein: CASSMEQDAGGYTF.

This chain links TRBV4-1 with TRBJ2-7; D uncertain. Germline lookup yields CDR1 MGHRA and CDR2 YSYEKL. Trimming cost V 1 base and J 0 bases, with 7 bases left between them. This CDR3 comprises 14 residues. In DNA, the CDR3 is TGCGCCAGCAGCCAAGGCCCCAGCTCCTACGAGCAGTACTTC. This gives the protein CASSQGPSSYEQYF.

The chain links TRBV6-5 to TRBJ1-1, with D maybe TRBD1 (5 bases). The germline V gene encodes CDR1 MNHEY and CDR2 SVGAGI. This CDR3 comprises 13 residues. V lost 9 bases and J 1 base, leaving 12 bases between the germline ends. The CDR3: CASITGGNTEAFF. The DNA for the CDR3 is TGTGCCAGTATAACCGGGGGGAACACTGAAGCTTTCTTT.

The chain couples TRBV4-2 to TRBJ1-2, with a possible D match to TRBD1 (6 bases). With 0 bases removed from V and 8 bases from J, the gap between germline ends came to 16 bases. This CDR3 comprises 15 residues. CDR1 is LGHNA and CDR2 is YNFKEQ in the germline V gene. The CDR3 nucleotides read TGTGCCAGCAGCCAAGAGTCCTTGGGGGCAGGAGGCTACACCTTC. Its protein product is CASSQESLGAGGYTF.

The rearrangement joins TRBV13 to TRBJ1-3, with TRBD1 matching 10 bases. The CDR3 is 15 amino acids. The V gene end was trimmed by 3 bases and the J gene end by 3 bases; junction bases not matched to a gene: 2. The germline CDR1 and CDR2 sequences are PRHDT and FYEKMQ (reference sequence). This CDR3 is CASSLGDRGGNTIYF. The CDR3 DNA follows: TGTGCCAGCAGCTTGGGGGACAGGGGTGGAAACACCATATATTTT. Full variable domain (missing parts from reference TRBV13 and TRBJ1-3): AAGVIQSPRHLIKEKRETATLKCYPIPRHDTVYWYQQGPGQDPQFLISFYEKMQSDKGSIPDRFSAQQFSDYHSELNMSSLELGDSALYFCASSLGDRGGNTIYFGEGSWLTVV.

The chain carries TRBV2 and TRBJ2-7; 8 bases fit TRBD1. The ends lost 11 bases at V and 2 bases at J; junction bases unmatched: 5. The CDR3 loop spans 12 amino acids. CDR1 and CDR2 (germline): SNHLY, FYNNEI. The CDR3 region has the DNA TGTGCCGGGGGGACAGGAGCCTACGAGCAGTACTTC. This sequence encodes CAGGTGAYEQYF.

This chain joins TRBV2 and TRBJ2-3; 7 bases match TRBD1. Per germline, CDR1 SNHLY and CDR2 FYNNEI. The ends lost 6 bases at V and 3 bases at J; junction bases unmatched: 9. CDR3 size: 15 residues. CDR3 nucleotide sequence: TGTGCCAGCAGGAAGGGGGCATCCCTTACAGATACGCAGTATTTT. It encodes CASRKGASLTDTQYF.

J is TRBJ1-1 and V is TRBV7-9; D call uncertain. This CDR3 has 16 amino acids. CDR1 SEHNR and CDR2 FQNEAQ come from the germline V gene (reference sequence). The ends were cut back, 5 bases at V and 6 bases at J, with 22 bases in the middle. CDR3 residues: CASSPSTHTLISEAFF. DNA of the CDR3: TGTGCCAGCAGCCCTTCCACCCATACACTGATCTCTGAAGCTTTCTTT.

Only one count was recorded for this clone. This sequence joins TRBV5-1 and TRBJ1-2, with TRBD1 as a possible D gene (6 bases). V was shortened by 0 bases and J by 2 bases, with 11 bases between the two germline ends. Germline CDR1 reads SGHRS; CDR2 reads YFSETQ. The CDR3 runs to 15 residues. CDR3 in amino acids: CASSLGTQGNYGYTF. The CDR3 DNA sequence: TGCGCCAGCAGCTTGGGGACCCAGGGGAACTATGGCTACACCTTC.

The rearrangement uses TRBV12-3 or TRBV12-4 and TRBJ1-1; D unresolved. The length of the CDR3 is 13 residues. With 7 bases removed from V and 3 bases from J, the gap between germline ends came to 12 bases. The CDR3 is CASKHRVDTEAFF. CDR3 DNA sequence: TGTGCCAGCAAACACAGAGTGGACACTGAAGCTTTCTTT.

This CDR3 reads CASSDWQPTDTQYF. CDR3 DNA: TGTGCCAGCAGTGATTGGCAGCCCACAGATACGCAGTATTTT. The chain recombines TRBV6-1 with TRBJ2-3; D uncertain. The germline V gene has CDR1 MNHNS and CDR2 SASEGT. This CDR3 region has 14 residues. Trimming stripped 3 bases from V and 2 bases from J, with 9 bases between.

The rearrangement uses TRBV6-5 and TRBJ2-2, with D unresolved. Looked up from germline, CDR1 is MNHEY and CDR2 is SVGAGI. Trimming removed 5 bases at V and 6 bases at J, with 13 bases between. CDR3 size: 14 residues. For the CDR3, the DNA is TGTGCCAGCAGTCAACCCGTGGGTGCCGGGGAGCTGTTTTTT. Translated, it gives CASSQPVGAGELFF.

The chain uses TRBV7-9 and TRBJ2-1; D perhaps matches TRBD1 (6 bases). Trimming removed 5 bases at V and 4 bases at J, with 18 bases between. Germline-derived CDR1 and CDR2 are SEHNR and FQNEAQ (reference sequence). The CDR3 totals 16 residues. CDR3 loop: CASSRKSRDIYNEQFF. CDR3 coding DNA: TGTGCCAGCAGCCGAAAGTCCCGGGACATATACAATGAGCAGTTCTTC.

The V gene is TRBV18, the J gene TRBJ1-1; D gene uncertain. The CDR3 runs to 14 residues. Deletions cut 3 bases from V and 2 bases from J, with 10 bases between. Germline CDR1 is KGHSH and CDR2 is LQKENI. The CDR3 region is CASSPAYTNTEAFF. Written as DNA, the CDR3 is TGTGCCAGCTCACCGGCTTATACCAACACTGAAGCTTTCTTT.

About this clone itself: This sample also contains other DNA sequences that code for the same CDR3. In nucleotides, the CDR3 is TGTGCCAGTAGTATCGGACAGGGGTCCAATCAGCCCCAGCATTTT. It is translated as CASSIGQGSNQPQHF. This chain links TRBV19 with TRBJ1-5; 9 nucleotides align to TRBD1. Trimming cost V 3 bases and J 3 bases; bases outside gene matches: 3. Germline assignment: CDR1 LNHDA and CDR2 SQIVND (reference sequence). The CDR3 has 15 residues.

Here the CDR3 reads CASSLAGFSYGYTF. CDR3 coding DNA: TGTGCCAGCAGCTTAGCCGGGTTTAGCTATGGCTACACCTTC. This chain links TRBV7-9 with TRBJ1-2; D is undetermined. The germline CDR1 and CDR2 sequences are SEHNR and FQNEAQ (reference sequence). CDR3 length: 14 residues. Trimming stripped 0 bases from V and 4 bases from J, with 9 bases between.

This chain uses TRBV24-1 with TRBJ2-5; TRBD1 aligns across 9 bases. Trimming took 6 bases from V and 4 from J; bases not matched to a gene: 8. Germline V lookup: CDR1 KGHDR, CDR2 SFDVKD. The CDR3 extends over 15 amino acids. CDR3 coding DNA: TGTGCCACCAGTATGGACAGGGGCAATGGAGAGACCCAGTACTTC. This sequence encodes CATSMDRGNGETQYF.

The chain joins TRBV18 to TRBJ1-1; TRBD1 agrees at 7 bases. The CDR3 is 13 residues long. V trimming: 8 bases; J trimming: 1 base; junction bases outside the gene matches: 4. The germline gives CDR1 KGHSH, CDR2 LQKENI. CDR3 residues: CASQTGPNTEAFF. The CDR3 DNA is TGTGCCAGCCAGACAGGGCCGAACACTGAAGCTTTCTTT.

CDR3 amino acids: CASSLLAANNYGYTF. As DNA, the CDR3 is TGCGCCAGCAGCTTACTGGCAGCTAATAACTATGGCTACACCTTC. The V call is TRBV5-1, the J call TRBJ1-2; D is ambiguous. The length of the CDR3 is 15 residues. Germline assignment: CDR1 SGHRS and CDR2 YFSETQ. The ends were cut back, 2 bases at V and 1 base at J, with 12 bases in the middle. The entire variable domain, with the rest obtained from reference TRBV5-1 and TRBJ1-2, is as follows: KAGVTQTPRYLIKTRGQQVTLSCSPISGHRSVSWYQQTPGQGLQFLFEYFSETQRNKGNFPGRFSGRQFSNSRSEMNVSTLELGDSALYLCASSLLAANNYGYTFGSGTRLTVV.

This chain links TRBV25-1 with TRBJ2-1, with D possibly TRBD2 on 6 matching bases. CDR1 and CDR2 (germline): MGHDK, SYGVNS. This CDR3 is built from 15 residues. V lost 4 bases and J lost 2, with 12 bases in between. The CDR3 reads CASSVAGPAYNEQFF. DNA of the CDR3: TGTGCCAGCAGTGTTGCGGGGCCCGCCTACAATGAGCAGTTCTTC. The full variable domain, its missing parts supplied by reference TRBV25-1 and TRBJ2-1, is EADIYQTPRYLVIGTGKKITLECSQTMGHDKMYWYQQDPGMELHLIHYSYGVNSTEKGDLSSESTVSRIRTEHFPLTLESARPSHTSQYLCASSVAGPAYNEQFFGPGTRLTVL.

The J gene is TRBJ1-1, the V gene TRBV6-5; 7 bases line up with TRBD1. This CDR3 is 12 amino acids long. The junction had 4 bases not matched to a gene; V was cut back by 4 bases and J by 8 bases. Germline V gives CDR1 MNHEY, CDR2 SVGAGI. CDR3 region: CASSSTGTEAFF. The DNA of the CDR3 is TGTGCCAGCAGTTCGACAGGGACCGAAGCTTTCTTT.

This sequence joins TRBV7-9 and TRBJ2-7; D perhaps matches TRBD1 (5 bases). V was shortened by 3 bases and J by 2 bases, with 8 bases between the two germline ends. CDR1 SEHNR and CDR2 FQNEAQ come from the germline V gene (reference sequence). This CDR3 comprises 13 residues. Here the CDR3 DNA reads TGTGCCAGCAGCTTCAGGGAAGCCTACGAGCAGTACTTC. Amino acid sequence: CASSFREAYEQYF.

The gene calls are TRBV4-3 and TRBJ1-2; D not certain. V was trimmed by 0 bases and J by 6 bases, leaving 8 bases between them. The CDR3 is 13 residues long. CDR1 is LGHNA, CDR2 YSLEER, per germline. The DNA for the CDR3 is TGCGCCAGCAGCCAAGATCTGGCAGATGGCTACACCTTC. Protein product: CASSQDLADGYTF.

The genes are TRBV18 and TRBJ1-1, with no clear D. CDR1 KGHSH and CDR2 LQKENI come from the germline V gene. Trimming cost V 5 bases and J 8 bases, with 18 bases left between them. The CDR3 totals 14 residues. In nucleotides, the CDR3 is TGTGCCAGCTCAGGAACTGGACTTGCCCGGGAAGCTTTCTTT. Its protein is CASSGTGLAREAFF. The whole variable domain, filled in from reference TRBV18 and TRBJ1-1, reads NAGVMQNPRHLVRRRGQEARLRCSPMKGHSHVYWYRQLPEEGLKFMVYLQKENIIDESGMPKERFSAEFPKEGPSILRIQQVVRGDSAAYFCASSGTGLAREAFFGQGTRLTVV.